This T cell receptor (beta chain) originates from a study of blood T cell repertoires in COVID-19. Study summary: The United States, Italy and Spain were the sources of the acute and convalescent COVID-19 samples. PBMCs, B-cell-depleted T cells, or T cells provided the cDNA or gDNA that made up the material.

Sequencing was performed with immunoSEQ multiplex PCR; in TCRdb, only in-frame clones are kept and a portion is missing. The sample holds about 110,000 clones, around 81% seen once. The ends were cut back, 8 bases at V and 1 base at J, with 9 bases in the middle. The germline CDR1 and CDR2 sequences are SNHLY and FYNNEI. The length of the CDR3 is 13 residues. Sequences were obtained from peripheral blood. The receptor comes from a woman in her sixties or seventies with acute or convalescent COVID-19. The chain links TRBV2 to TRBJ1-3; tentatively, D is TRBD1 (5 bases). This chain's CDR3 is CASLGVSGNTIYF. CDR3 nucleotide sequence: TGTGCCAGCTTAGGGGTTTCTGGAAACACCATATATTTT.